This T cell receptor beta chain emerged from a study of blood T cell repertoires in COVID-19. Looking at the study overall: In each case, the material was cDNA or gDNA derived from T cells, B-cell-depleted T cells, or PBMCs.

Germline-derived CDR1 and CDR2 are LGHNA and YNFKEQ. The V end was cut by 0 bases, the J end by 7 bases, with 18 bases between. The CDR3 loop spans 16 amino acids. Under the authors' procedure: Amplified reference gene primers provided the basis for estimating nucleated cell counts. TCRdb's copy holds only in-frame clones and misses some; the assay was immunoSEQ multiplex PCR. V and J calls and clone size are given by that table; D and trimming were obtained from the DNA. The sample lists 150,000 to 190,000 clones, under 90% occurring once. The specimen sequenced was PBMCs or T cells enriched from blood (not recorded which). This clonotype was obtained from a man aged 45-65 years who had recovered from COVID-19. The chain uses TRBV4-2 and TRBJ2-5; TRBD2 might be the D (6 bases). The CDR3 nucleotides are TGTGCCAGCAGCCAAGATGAGGCGGGGAGCCTCGGGACCCAGTACTTC. The encoded protein is CASSQDEAGSLGTQYF.